This T cell receptor beta chain was retrieved from a study of T cell repertoires in cytomegalovirus infection (dated by TCRdb to the late 2010s). At the level of the whole study: Alongside well-studied HLA-B-restricted epitopes, the peptide stimulations were aimed at recently identified HLA-C-restricted CMV epitopes, whose presentation resists viral immunomodulation. Because public TCR beta signatures pointed to carriage of CMV infection together with the matching HLA type, the HLA type of each donor mattered for the analysis.

This clonotype was recorded a few times. Its antigen is currently not known. The sample holds no much larger clone one base away, and base qualities are not on file. The cysteine opens and the phenylalanine closes a CDR3 of 17 amino acids. Only CDR3 DNA is held: 51 bases, read in frame from base 1. CDR1 and CDR2 were assigned from the germline V gene as SNHLY and FYNNEI. V gives up 0 bases and J gives up 1 base, and the segment between their germline ends measures 10 bases. Explained via the paper, the treatment or condition label denotes: in vitro stimulation with specific CMV peptide epitopes to enrich CMV-specific T cells. Sequenced on an Illumina HiSeq 1500. TCRdb trimmed public reads at Q25 via fastp, called clones via MiXCR and kept in-frame beta chains. Duplicate CDR3 protein sequences are folded into a single record with the most common DNA and genes. For this sample there are a few hundred thousand distinct CDR3 sequences; just under 40% appear just once. The biggest ten clones account for 48% of the sample.

The study at large found these results: In the ex vivo response, HLA-C-restricted CMV-specific TCR beta clonotypes were dominant, and in two of eight donors the single most frequent clonotype came from this HLA-C-restricted group. In both this cohort and an independent cohort of several hundred donors, the cumulative frequency of public TCR beta family members distinguished carriers of CMV infection plus the relevant HLA type.

The rearrangement joined TRBV2 to TRBJ2-6, and perhaps TRBD2 as D gene, on 6 matching bases. The sequenced sample was cultured PBMCs, obtained from culture after CMV antigen stimulation. This sequence was found in a human donor in good health (CMV status not recorded). Some clones in this sample may be carry-over from other donors' samples. The DNA reads as follows: TGTGCCAGCAGTGAAGCGCACCGGGGGTCTGGGGCCAACGTCCTGACTTTC. It translates to CASSEAHRGSGANVLTF.